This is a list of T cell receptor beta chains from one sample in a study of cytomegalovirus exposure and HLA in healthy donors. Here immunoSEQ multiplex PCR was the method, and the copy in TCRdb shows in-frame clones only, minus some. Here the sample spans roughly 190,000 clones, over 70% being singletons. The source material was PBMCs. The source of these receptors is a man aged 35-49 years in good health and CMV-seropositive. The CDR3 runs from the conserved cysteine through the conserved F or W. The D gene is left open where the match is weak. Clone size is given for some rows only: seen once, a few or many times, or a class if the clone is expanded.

CDR3 DNA: TGTGCCAGCAGCTCTACTACCTATACTTACGAGCAGTACTTC
CDR3 protein: CASSSTTYTYEQYF
J gene: TRBJ2-7
D gene: .
V gene: TRBV7-9
clone size: .
CDR3 length: 14

CDR3 DNA: TGCGCCAGCAGCTGGGCAAGCGGGAGCCCAAATGAGCAGTTCTTC
CDR3 protein: CASSWASGSPNEQFF
J gene: TRBJ2-1
D gene: TRBD2
V gene: TRBV5-1
clone size: once
CDR3 length: 15

CDR3 DNA: TGTGCTAGCAGCTTAGCCACAGGGGAAGAGACCCAGTACTTC
CDR3 protein: CASSLATGEETQYF
J gene: TRBJ2-5
D gene: TRBD1
V gene: TRBV7-7
clone size: once
CDR3 length: 14

CDR3 DNA: TGTGCCAGCAGTTACTCGAGGGCTAGCGGGAGTCGGGAGCAGTACTTC
CDR3 protein: CASSYSRASGSREQYF
J gene: TRBJ2-7
D gene: TRBD2
V gene: TRBV6-5
clone size: .
CDR3 length: 16

CDR3 DNA: TGCGCCAGCAGCGAAAAGACAGGGGGAACCACAGATACGCAGTATTTT
CDR3 protein: CASSEKTGGTTDTQYF
J gene: TRBJ2-3
D gene: TRBD1
V gene: TRBV4-1
clone size: .
CDR3 length: 16

CDR3 DNA: TGTGCCAGCAGCTCACAGGGGGCAGCTGGAAACACCATATATTTT
CDR3 protein: CASSSQGAAGNTIYF
J gene: TRBJ1-3
D gene: TRBD1
V gene: TRBV2
clone size: .
CDR3 length: 15

CDR3 DNA: TGTGCCAGCAGTTTAACTCAGAACACTGAAGCTTTCTTT
CDR3 protein: CASSLTQNTEAFF
J gene: TRBJ1-1
D gene: .
V gene: TRBV28
clone size: .
CDR3 length: 13

CDR3 DNA: TGCAGCGTTGAGGCGAATGACAGGGGGAGGTACGAGCAGTACTTC
CDR3 protein: CSVEANDRGRYEQYF
J gene: TRBJ2-7
D gene: TRBD1
V gene: TRBV29-1
clone size: .
CDR3 length: 15

CDR3 DNA: TGTGCCAGCAACCTAAACGACTACAATGAGCAGTTCTTC
CDR3 protein: CASNLNDYNEQFF
J gene: TRBJ2-1
D gene: .
V gene: TRBV2
clone size: .
CDR3 length: 13

CDR3 DNA: TGTGCCAGCAGTGAGAGCGGGACAGGGACTGAGCAGTTCTTC
CDR3 protein: CASSESGTGTEQFF
J gene: TRBJ2-1
D gene: TRBD1
V gene: TRBV25-1
clone size: .
CDR3 length: 14

CDR3 DNA: TGCAGCTCGGGGACTGAAGCTTTCTTT
CDR3 protein: CSSGTEAFF
J gene: TRBJ1-1
D gene: .
V gene: TRBV29-1
clone size: .
CDR3 length: 9

CDR3 DNA: TGTGCCAGCAGCCGCGGGACTAGCGGTATCTACGAGCAGTACTTC
CDR3 protein: CASSRGTSGIYEQYF
J gene: TRBJ2-7
D gene: TRBD2
V gene: TRBV27
clone size: .
CDR3 length: 15

CDR3 DNA: TGTGCCAGGAACCGGGACAGGTTCCCCAGGGGCTACACCTTC
CDR3 protein: CARNRDRFPRGYTF
J gene: TRBJ1-2
D gene: TRBD1
V gene: TRBV5-3
clone size: .
CDR3 length: 14

CDR3 DNA: TGTGCCAGCAGGACAGGGGGTAGTTCCGGGGAGCTGTTTTTT
CDR3 protein: CASRTGGSSGELFF
J gene: TRBJ2-2
D gene: TRBD1
V gene: TRBV9
clone size: .
CDR3 length: 14

CDR3 DNA: TGTGCCTGGAGTGTGAGCTCTGGGGCCAACGGCCTGACTTTC
CDR3 protein: CAWSVSSGANGLTF
J gene: TRBJ2-6
D gene: .
V gene: TRBV30
clone size: .
CDR3 length: 14

CDR3 DNA: TGTGCCAGCAGTGAGGGCAAAGGGACCCAGTACTTC
CDR3 protein: CASSEGKGTQYF
J gene: TRBJ2-5
D gene: .
V gene: TRBV2
clone size: .
CDR3 length: 12

CDR3 DNA: TGTGCCAGCAGCAACGACGCAGGGCGGGAGACCCAGTACTTC
CDR3 protein: CASSNDAGRETQYF
J gene: TRBJ2-5
D gene: .
V gene: TRBV9
clone size: .
CDR3 length: 14

CDR3 DNA: TGTGCCAGCAGTTTTCGGAGGATGAACACTGAAGCTTTCTTT
CDR3 protein: CASSFRRMNTEAFF
J gene: TRBJ1-1
D gene: .
V gene: TRBV27
clone size: few
CDR3 length: 14

CDR3 DNA: TGTGCCAGCAGCCAAGGAGTAGCAAATGAGCAGTTCTTC
CDR3 protein: CASSQGVANEQFF
J gene: TRBJ2-1
D gene: .
V gene: TRBV7-2
clone size: once
CDR3 length: 13

CDR3 DNA: TGTGCCAGCAGCGTAGGAGGGAAGCCCTACGAGCAGTACTTC
CDR3 protein: CASSVGGKPYEQYF
J gene: TRBJ2-7
D gene: .
V gene: TRBV9
clone size: few
CDR3 length: 14

CDR3 DNA: TGTGCCAGCAGCTTACATTCCTCGACAGGGATACGTTCACCCCTCCACTTT
CDR3 protein: CASSLHSSTGIRSPLHF
J gene: TRBJ1-6
D gene: TRBD1
V gene: TRBV7-9
clone size: few
CDR3 length: 17

CDR3 DNA: TGCGCCAGCAGCTTGCGAGGGGGGAGACAGGGAGGTACTGAAGCTTTCTTT
CDR3 protein: CASSLRGGRQGGTEAFF
J gene: TRBJ1-1
D gene: TRBD1
V gene: TRBV5-1
clone size: .
CDR3 length: 17

CDR3 DNA: TGTGCCAGCAGTTATGAGGGAGTTGGAGGCTACACCTTC
CDR3 protein: CASSYEGVGGYTF
J gene: TRBJ1-2
D gene: .
V gene: TRBV6-6
clone size: .
CDR3 length: 13

CDR3 DNA: TGTGCCAGCAGCCGCTCCGGGGGTTCCTACGAGCAGTACTTC
CDR3 protein: CASSRSGGSYEQYF
J gene: TRBJ2-7
D gene: .
V gene: TRBV11-3
clone size: .
CDR3 length: 14

CDR3 DNA: TGTGCCAGCAGCCCCTTGCCAGGGAACTATGGCTACACCTTC
CDR3 protein: CASSPLPGNYGYTF
J gene: TRBJ1-2
D gene: .
V gene: TRBV11-2
clone size: .
CDR3 length: 14

CDR3 DNA: TGTGCCAGCAGAGACTCCTTCCTACACCAGTTCTTC
CDR3 protein: CASRDSFLHQFF
J gene: TRBJ2-1
D gene: .
V gene: TRBV4-2
clone size: .
CDR3 length: 12

CDR3 DNA: TGCGCCAGCAGCCTGGACTTCTACGAGCAGTACTTC
CDR3 protein: CASSLDFYEQYF
J gene: TRBJ2-7
D gene: .
V gene: TRBV5-1
clone size: .
CDR3 length: 12

CDR3 DNA: TGTGCCAGCTCACGAGAAGAGACCCAGTACTTC
CDR3 protein: CASSREETQYF
J gene: TRBJ2-5
D gene: .
V gene: TRBV18
clone size: .
CDR3 length: 11

CDR3 DNA: TGTGCCAGCAGTGATCTAACAGGGGGGGGCTACACCTTC
CDR3 protein: CASSDLTGGGYTF
J gene: TRBJ1-2
D gene: TRBD1
V gene: TRBV6-1
clone size: .
CDR3 length: 13

CDR3 DNA: TGTGCCAGCAGCCGGGACAGCGCATACACTGAAGCTTTCTTT
CDR3 protein: CASSRDSAYTEAFF
J gene: TRBJ1-1
D gene: TRBD1
V gene: TRBV5-5
clone size: .
CDR3 length: 14

CDR3 DNA: TGTGCCAGCAGCTTGGTATCCCCGAGGGCGGACACTGAAGCTTTCTTT
CDR3 protein: CASSLVSPRADTEAFF
J gene: TRBJ1-1
D gene: .
V gene: TRBV5-4
clone size: few
CDR3 length: 16

CDR3 DNA: TGTGCCAGCAGTGACTCGTTCTCCGGAGATACGCAGTATTTT
CDR3 protein: CASSDSFSGDTQYF
J gene: TRBJ2-3
D gene: .
V gene: TRBV6-4
clone size: .
CDR3 length: 14

CDR3 DNA: TGTGCCAGCACTAGCGGGCTTTTATACAATGAGCAGTTCTTC
CDR3 protein: CASTSGLLYNEQFF
J gene: TRBJ2-1
D gene: TRBD2
V gene: TRBV27
clone size: once
CDR3 length: 14

CDR3 DNA: TGTGCCAGCGCGCGGGATCAGATAGCGGGAGAGGTCACAGATACGCAGTATTTT
CDR3 protein: CASARDQIAGEVTDTQYF
J gene: TRBJ2-3
D gene: TRBD2
V gene: TRBV6-4
clone size: .
CDR3 length: 18

CDR3 DNA: TGCGCCAGCAGCCCTACTGGGACTGCGAACACTGAAGCTTTCTTT
CDR3 protein: CASSPTGTANTEAFF
J gene: TRBJ1-1
D gene: .
V gene: TRBV5-1
clone size: .
CDR3 length: 15

CDR3 DNA: TGTGCCAGCAGCCGGTCCTACGAGCAGTACTTC
CDR3 protein: CASSRSYEQYF
J gene: TRBJ2-7
D gene: .
V gene: TRBV7-2
clone size: .
CDR3 length: 11

CDR3 DNA: TGTGCCAGCAGTTACAGGGGCCCCAATTCACCCCTCCACTTT
CDR3 protein: CASSYRGPNSPLHF
J gene: TRBJ1-6
D gene: .
V gene: TRBV6-5
clone size: .
CDR3 length: 14

CDR3 DNA: TGCGCCAGCAGCGTGGACAGTAATTCACCCCTCCACTTT
CDR3 protein: CASSVDSNSPLHF
J gene: TRBJ1-6
D gene: .
V gene: TRBV5-1
clone size: few
CDR3 length: 13

CDR3 DNA: TGTGCCAGCAGTTACTCCCCGGACATAAGCTATGGCTACACCTTC
CDR3 protein: CASSYSPDISYGYTF
J gene: TRBJ1-2
D gene: .
V gene: TRBV6-6
clone size: .
CDR3 length: 15

CDR3 DNA: TGTGCCAGCTCACCAAAGGGGGCCGCTGAAGCTTTCTTT
CDR3 protein: CASSPKGAAEAFF
J gene: TRBJ1-1
D gene: TRBD1
V gene: TRBV18
clone size: .
CDR3 length: 13

CDR3 DNA: TGTGCCAGCTCACCCCCCATGAACACTGAAGCTTTCTTT
CDR3 protein: CASSPPMNTEAFF
J gene: TRBJ1-1
D gene: .
V gene: TRBV18
clone size: few
CDR3 length: 13

CDR3 DNA: TGTGCCAGCATTCCGGACAGGAATCAGCCCCAGCATTTT
CDR3 protein: CASIPDRNQPQHF
J gene: TRBJ1-5
D gene: TRBD1
V gene: TRBV6-1
clone size: .
CDR3 length: 13

CDR3 DNA: TGTGCCAGCAGCTTCGGGACTAGCGGGTCGGAGCAGTACTTC
CDR3 protein: CASSFGTSGSEQYF
J gene: TRBJ2-7
D gene: TRBD2
V gene: TRBV9
clone size: .
CDR3 length: 14

CDR3 DNA: TGTGCTAGTGGTTTCGGACTGCCGGCGTCGACTGAAGCTTTCTTT
CDR3 protein: CASGFGLPASTEAFF
J gene: TRBJ1-1
D gene: .
V gene: TRBV12-5
clone size: .
CDR3 length: 15

CDR3 DNA: TGTGCCACTAAGGGCGGGAGGGTCCAAGAGACCCAGTACTTC
CDR3 protein: CATKGGRVQETQYF
J gene: TRBJ2-5
D gene: TRBD2
V gene: TRBV19
clone size: .
CDR3 length: 14

CDR3 DNA: TGTGCCAGCAGTGATCCCATGGCCAATGGCTACACCTTC
CDR3 protein: CASSDPMANGYTF
J gene: TRBJ1-2
D gene: .
V gene: TRBV2
clone size: .
CDR3 length: 13

CDR3 DNA: TGCAGTGCTTTAGCGGCCCACGAGCAGTACTTC
CDR3 protein: CSALAAHEQYF
J gene: TRBJ2-7
D gene: .
V gene: TRBV20-1
clone size: .
CDR3 length: 11

CDR3 DNA: TGTGCCAGCAGCACGGATAACCGGGACATTCAAAGGAGGGAAAAACTGTTTTTT
CDR3 protein: CASSTDNRDIQRREKLFF
J gene: TRBJ1-4
D gene: .
V gene: TRBV14
clone size: .
CDR3 length: 18

CDR3 DNA: TGTGCCAGCAACTCGGACAGGGAAGACTCGGACTATGGCTACACCTTC
CDR3 protein: CASNSDREDSDYGYTF
J gene: TRBJ1-2
D gene: TRBD1
V gene: TRBV28
clone size: .
CDR3 length: 16

CDR3 DNA: TGTGCCAGCAATCGAGCAGGTAGCACAGATACGCAGTATTTT
CDR3 protein: CASNRAGSTDTQYF
J gene: TRBJ2-3
D gene: .
V gene: TRBV9
clone size: .
CDR3 length: 14

CDR3 DNA: TGTGCCAGCAGCCCACGCCTAGCGGGAGAGCAGTTCTTC
CDR3 protein: CASSPRLAGEQFF
J gene: TRBJ2-1
D gene: TRBD2
V gene: TRBV7-6
clone size: .
CDR3 length: 13

CDR3 DNA: TGTGCCAGCAGCTCCCCTTTTGGCGGGAGGGCCGACAATGAGCAGTTCTTC
CDR3 protein: CASSSPFGGRADNEQFF
J gene: TRBJ2-1
D gene: TRBD2
V gene: TRBV5-4
clone size: .
CDR3 length: 17

CDR3 DNA: TGTGCCAGCTCACGACAAGCGGACAGAGCCATGGGGCAGTACTTC
CDR3 protein: CASSRQADRAMGQYF
J gene: TRBJ2-7
D gene: .
V gene: TRBV18
clone size: few
CDR3 length: 15

CDR3 DNA: TGTGCCTGGAGTCCGGGACACCCCTACGAGCAGTACTTC
CDR3 protein: CAWSPGHPYEQYF
J gene: TRBJ2-7
D gene: .
V gene: TRBV30
clone size: .
CDR3 length: 13

CDR3 DNA: TGTGCCAGCGGTTCGGGACAGGGGATAGATGAGCAGTTCTTC
CDR3 protein: CASGSGQGIDEQFF
J gene: TRBJ2-1
D gene: TRBD1
V gene: TRBV6-1
clone size: once
CDR3 length: 14